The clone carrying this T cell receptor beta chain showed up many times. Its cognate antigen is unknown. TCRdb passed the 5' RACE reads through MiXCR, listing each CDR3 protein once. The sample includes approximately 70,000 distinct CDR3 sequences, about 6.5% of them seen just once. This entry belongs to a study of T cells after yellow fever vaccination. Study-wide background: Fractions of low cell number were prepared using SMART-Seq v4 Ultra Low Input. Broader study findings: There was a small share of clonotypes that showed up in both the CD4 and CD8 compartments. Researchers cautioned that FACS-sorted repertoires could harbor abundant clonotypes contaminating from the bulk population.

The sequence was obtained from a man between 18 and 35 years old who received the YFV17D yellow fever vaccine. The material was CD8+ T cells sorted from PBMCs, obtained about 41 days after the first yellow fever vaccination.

CDR3 sequence reads: CASSFSGGGETQYF. CDR3 coding DNA: TGTGCCAGCAGTTTTTCTGGGGGAGGAGAGACCCAGTACTTC. The genes are TRBV12-3 or TRBV12-4 and TRBJ2-5, with D possibly matching TRBD2 (6 bases). The CDR3 length is 14 residues. V shed 3 bases and J shed 4 bases, with 12 bases lying between them.